The TCR beta chain under discussion was sequenced for a study of OX40 agonist ivuxolimab in advanced cancers. In the study overall: The costimulatory receptor OX40 (CD134) was targeted by ivuxolimab, a fully human IgG2 agonistic monoclonal antibody. Intravenous ivuxolimab was administered to patients every 2 weeks at six dose levels: 0.01, 0.1, 0.3, 1.5, 3 and 10 mg/kg. Of the approximately 54 patients in dose escalation, some 20 had hepatocellular carcinoma, about 15 had melanoma, 9 had renal cell carcinoma and 9 had head and neck cancer. The paper describes the monotherapy dose-escalation part (N of about 52 patients) of the phase I trial of ivuxolimab. A male proportion of roughly 85% and a mean age of approximately 61 years, ranging from about 23 to 90, were recorded for the dose-escalation cohort. The purpose of peripheral TCRbeta sequencing was to test whether ivuxolimab changed TCR sequence diversity and led to clonal T-cell expansion. Patients were allowed to have had prior anti-PD-1, anti-PD-L1 or anti-CTLA-4 therapy, and 40% to 45% of the dose-escalation patients had previously received checkpoint inhibitors. Partial responses occurred in three dose-escalation patients, of whom one had hepatocellular carcinoma and two had cutaneous melanoma.

The CDR3 spans 16 residues, from the cysteine through the phenylalanine. The entry retains the CDR3 DNA only, 48 bases that are in frame from base 1. CDR1 and CDR2, looked up from the germline V gene, are SGDLS and YYNGEE. At the junction V is shortened by 0 bases and J by 3 bases; bases outside the gene matches: 7. The paper as a whole reports these results and caveats: After ivuxolimab, more expanded clones were found on average in CD8+ T cells than in CD4+ T cells. Clonal expansion of both CD4+ and CD8+ blood T cells was observed from baseline to week 6 at doses 0.1 to 3.0 mg/kg. The antigen specificity of the peripheral T cells that underwent clonal expansion was not determined. Low levels of normalized T-cell clonal expansion were also seen in some nonresponding patients. In the 0.1-3.0 mg/kg groups, partial responders were among the patients with the lowest normalized peripheral clonal expansion, particularly in CD8+ T cells.

The trial excluded patients who had a history of autoimmune disease or were on systemic immunosuppression. Peripheral blood for TCR sequencing was collected from all dose cohorts at baseline, on cycle 4 day 1, and on cycle 7 day 1. Samples were obtained from an open-label, multicenter, first-in-human phase I dose-escalation trial of ivuxolimab. Adults with locally advanced or metastatic head and neck squamous cell, hepatocellular, melanoma or renal cell carcinoma were enrolled in the trial. CD4+ and CD8+ T cells were sorted separately from peripheral blood before TCR sequencing. A remark on this clone: No antigen is known for it. There are no base qualities to consult, and no much larger clone falls within one base.

To sequence the TCRbeta CDR3 region, genomic DNA was isolated from the sorted cells. The immunoSEQ Assay was used to sequence the TCRbeta CDR3 regions. TCRdb holds this immuneACCESS table with in-frame rearrangements only. Some clones are missing; in checked studies, unresolved V genes explain under half, and the rest has no known cause. This sample is represented by more than 75,000 clones; roughly 91% of them were singletons. Jointly, the top ten make up roughly 0.64% of the sample. The sample was CD4+ or CD8+ T cells sorted from blood, taken in a trial of the OX40 agonist ivuxolimab. The clonotype comes from an adult with an advanced solid tumor such as melanoma, head and neck, liver or kidney cancer. The chain joins TRBV9 to TRBJ2-5, with 8 bases in between that match TRBD1. The nucleotides are TGTGCCAGCAGCGTAGAAGGGCAGGGGGCAGAAGAGACCCAGTACTTC. Translation gives CASSVEGQGAEETQYF.